Listed below are T cell receptor beta chains from one sample, sequenced in a study of cytomegalovirus exposure and HLA in healthy donors. Sequenced by immunoSEQ multiplex PCR; TCRdb stores in-frame clones only, minus some. The sample has about 160,000 clones, approximately 77% seen once; the top ten hold less than 3%. Sequenced sample: PBMCs. The receptors were gathered from a female donor in good health and CMV-seronegative. The CDR3 runs from the conserved cysteine through the conserved F or W. A D gene is named only where the DNA matches it firmly. The size entry is marked missing in some rows and otherwise reads once, few, many or a size class.

- | TRBJ1-6 | - | TRBV6-1 | TGTGCCAGCAGTGTCGCCCGGCAGGGTTTGGGATTTTCCTATAATTCACCCCTCCACTTT | CASSVARQGLGFSYNSPLHF
once | TRBJ1-2 | TRBD1 | TRBV5-1 | TGCGCCAGCAGCTACGACAGGGGAGCAGGCTATGGCTACACCTTC | CASSYDRGAGYGYTF
- | TRBJ1-5 | TRBD1 | TRBV18 | TGTGCCAGCGGGGAAGGGGGCGTACAGCCCCAGCATTTT | CASGEGGVQPQHF
- | TRBJ1-1 | TRBD1 | TRBV28 | TGTGCCAGCAGTTACTGGGGACAGCAAGCTTTCTTT | CASSYWGQQAFF
- | TRBJ2-3 | TRBD2 | TRBV7-3 | TGTGCCAGCAGCTTAAGGGGAGGGGAAGATACGCAGTATTTT | CASSLRGGEDTQYF
- | TRBJ2-3 | TRBD2 | TRBV7-8 | TGTGCCAGCAGTCTAGCGGGAGGTCGCACAGATACGCAGTATTTT | CASSLAGGRTDTQYF
- | TRBJ2-1 | - | TRBV7-9 | TGTGCCAGCAGCCCCAGCGGGTGGTACAATGAGCAGTTCTTC | CASSPSGWYNEQFF
- | TRBJ1-1 | TRBD1 | TRBV13 | TGTGCCAGCAGCCCGCTGGGACAGGGTGGCACTGAAGCTTTCTTT | CASSPLGQGGTEAFF
- | TRBJ2-3 | TRBD2 | TRBV10-1 | TGCGCCAGCGGGGAGGGTGGAAACACAGATACGCAGTATTTT | CASGEGGNTDTQYF
once | TRBJ1-2 | TRBD1 | TRBV30 | TGTGCCTGGGTTAGGGACAGCTTCTATGGCTACACCTTC | CAWVRDSFYGYTF
- | TRBJ2-7 | - | TRBV19 | TGTGCCAGTAGTGCGGAGTGGGGCTCGGGGCAGTACTTC | CASSAEWGSGQYF
- | TRBJ1-1 | - | TRBV28 | TGTGCCAGCAGTTTATACCAACGGGAAGCTTTCTTT | CASSLYQREAFF
few | TRBJ2-3 | - | TRBV5-1 | TGCGCCAGCAGCCCGGGACACCCCACAGATACGCAGTATTTT | CASSPGHPTDTQYF
- | TRBJ2-6 | - | TRBV28 | TGTGCCATCAGACGGGAACTCTTCTCTGGGGCCAACGTCCTGACTTTC | CAIRRELFSGANVLTF
- | TRBJ1-1 | TRBD1 | TRBV10-3 | TGTGCCATCAGGCCGACAGGGGGGAGCACTGAAGCTTTCTTT | CAIRPTGGSTEAFF
few | TRBJ2-3 | - | TRBV19 | TGTGCCAGTAGTATCGGGCGGGGAGATACGCAGTATTTT | CASSIGRGDTQYF
- | TRBJ2-7 | - | TRBV27 | TGTGCCAGCAGTTTCCCGGGAACCCACGCCTCGCAGCAGTACTTC | CASSFPGTHASQQYF
- | TRBJ2-1 | - | TRBV9 | TGTGCCAGCAGCCCTCGCGATGGTAGCGGTTACAATGAGCAGTTCTTC | CASSPRDGSGYNEQFF
few | TRBJ2-7 | - | TRBV4-3 | TGCGCCAGCAGCCAAAGTTGGGGCGGAACCTACGAGCAGTACTTC | CASSQSWGGTYEQYF
once | TRBJ1-6 | TRBD1 | TRBV11-2 | TGTGCCAGCAGCTTAGACAGGGGGCGGTCCCTCAATTCACCCCTCCACTTT | CASSLDRGRSLNSPLHF
- | TRBJ1-1 | - | TRBV29-1 | TGCAGCGTTGAAAACAGGGCCCCAAACACTGAAGCTTTCTTT | CSVENRAPNTEAFF
- | TRBJ1-1 | TRBD1 | TRBV5-1 | TGCGCCAGCGGACGGGACAGGGATGAAGCTTTCTTT | CASGRDRDEAFF
- | TRBJ2-1 | - | TRBV7-2 | TGTGCCAGCAGCTACAGCCCCGGCTCCTACAATGAGCAGTTCTTC | CASSYSPGSYNEQFF
- | TRBJ2-7 | - | TRBV29-1 | TGCAGCTACACCGGGACTCTTAGGGGTTACGAGCAGTACTTC | CSYTGTLRGYEQYF
- | TRBJ2-2 | - | TRBV10-2 | TGCGCCAGCATGGCAGGAGGGCTTATTGACACCGGGGAGCTGTTTTTT | CASMAGGLIDTGELFF
- | TRBJ2-2 | - | TRBV30 | TGTGCCTGGAGTGTAACGGGTACCGGGGAGCTGTTTTTT | CAWSVTGTGELFF
- | TRBJ1-4 | TRBD1 | TRBV4-2 | TGTGCCAGCAGCCAAGAAGTTGCGGACAGGGGGTATGAAAAACTGTTTTTT | CASSQEVADRGYEKLFF
- | TRBJ2-1 | - | TRBV29-1 | TGCAGCGTTAGGGGTTTGAACACGATGTACAATGAGCAGTTCTTC | CSVRGLNTMYNEQFF
once | TRBJ2-2 | TRBD1 | TRBV2 | TGTGCCAGCAGCTGGGTACAGGGGGCGAGCACCGGGGAGCTGTTTTTT | CASSWVQGASTGELFF
- | TRBJ2-2 | TRBD2 | TRBV11-2 | TGTGCCAGCAGCTTAGGGGGTAGCGGGAAAGGCAGGGAGCTGTTTTTT | CASSLGGSGKGRELFF
- | TRBJ1-2 | TRBD1 | TRBV5-1 | TGCGCCAGCAGCTGGAACCCGGGACAGGACACACGAAACTATGGCTACACCTTC | CASSWNPGQDTRNYGYTF
once | TRBJ2-1 | TRBD2 | TRBV28 | TGTGCCAGCAGTACCCGGCTGGTAATTGACGGGAGGGGCAATGAGCAGTTCTTC | CASSTRLVIDGRGNEQFF
- | TRBJ2-1 | - | TRBV6-6 | TGTGCCAGCAGTCTCGGGACTCACCCCTACAATGAGCAGTTCTTC | CASSLGTHPYNEQFF
- | TRBJ2-7 | TRBD2 | TRBV7-6 | TGTGCCAGCAGCCCCAGCGGGACCGACGAGCAGTACTTC | CASSPSGTDEQYF
- | TRBJ1-2 | - | TRBV2 | TGTGCCAGCAGTATAAAACGGCAGGGCTATGGCTACACCTTC | CASSIKRQGYGYTF
- | TRBJ2-5 | TRBD1 | TRBV19 | TGTGCCAGTAGTATCGGACAGGGGGCTAGAGAGACCCAGTACTTC | CASSIGQGARETQYF
few | TRBJ1-1 | - | TRBV4-1 | TGCGCCAGCTTGTCCTCTGGGGGGACTGAAGCTTTCTTT | CASLSSGGTEAFF
- | TRBJ1-3 | TRBD1 | TRBV6-5 | TGTGCCAGCAGTACGACAGGGGAGGGGAACACCATATATTTT | CASSTTGEGNTIYF
- | TRBJ2-6 | - | TRBV6-1 | TGTGCCAGCAGTGAAGGCAGCTCTGGGGCCAACGTCCTGACTTTC | CASSEGSSGANVLTF
- | TRBJ2-3 | TRBD1 | TRBV7-6 | TGTGCCAGCAGCTCTTCCCGGGACAGGGGGTTTGTGACAGATACGCAGTATTTT | CASSSSRDRGFVTDTQYF
- | TRBJ2-3 | - | TRBV7-2 | TGTGCCAGCAGCTCCAAACTGGGACAAGATACGCAGTATTTT | CASSSKLGQDTQYF
once | TRBJ1-2 | - | TRBV5-1 | TGCGCCAGCAGCCTCCATGACACCGCAAACTATGGCTACACCTTC | CASSLHDTANYGYTF
- | TRBJ2-2 | - | TRBV7-9 | TGTGCCAGCAGCTTCCTCGCCGGGGAGCTGTTTTTT | CASSFLAGELFF
- | TRBJ2-5 | - | TRBV7-7 | TGTGCTAGCAGCCCTACTCGGGGGGAGACCCAGTACTTC | CASSPTRGETQYF
- | TRBJ1-6 | - | TRBV9 | TGTGCCAGCAGCGGCGGGGGCTCCTATAATTCACCCCTCCACTTT | CASSGGGSYNSPLHF
- | TRBJ2-3 | TRBD1 | TRBV6-5 | TGTGCCAGCAGTTACCTCCGGGACAGGGGCACAGATACGCAGTATTTT | CASSYLRDRGTDTQYF
- | TRBJ2-5 | TRBD1 | TRBV5-1 | TGCGCCAGCTCTCTCTGGGGACAGAAAGAGACCCAGTACTTC | CASSLWGQKETQYF
- | TRBJ1-1 | - | TRBV7-9 | TGTGCCAGCAGCTTTGGACAGAAGAACACTGAAGCTTTCTTT | CASSFGQKNTEAFF
- | TRBJ1-1 | TRBD1 | TRBV6-6 | TGTGCCAGCAGTTACGGACAGGGCCGGAGGACTGAAGCTTTCTTT | CASSYGQGRRTEAFF
- | TRBJ1-5 | - | TRBV6-5 | TGTGCCAGCAGTCCCGGGGTAGGTGGCAATCAGCCCCAGCATTTT | CASSPGVGGNQPQHF
- | TRBJ2-7 | TRBD1 | TRBV7-2 | TGTGCCAGCAGCTTATATCGATCGCCCGACAGGGGGGATAAGGGGCAGTACTTC | CASSLYRSPDRGDKGQYF
- | TRBJ1-1 | TRBD1 | TRBV6-5 | TGTGCCAGCATGGGGCAGGGGGGGAACACTGAAGCTTTCTTT | CASMGQGGNTEAFF
- | TRBJ2-5 | TRBD2 | TRBV2 | TGTGCCAGCAGTCCACCGGGACTAGTGGGAGAGACCCAGTACTTC | CASSPPGLVGETQYF
- | TRBJ2-2 | - | TRBV7-7 | TGTGCTAGCGGCCTAACAGGGGCAGGCACCGGGGAGCTGTTTTTT | CASGLTGAGTGELFF
- | TRBJ2-4 | - | TRBV25-1 | TGTGCCAGCAGTGAAGCCGGGTCAAACATTCAGTACTTC | CASSEAGSNIQYF
- | TRBJ2-7 | - | TRBV28 | TGTGCCAGCAGTCCCCTCGGGGACGAGCAGTACTTC | CASSPLGDEQYF